One and the same sample provided the 14 T cell receptor beta chains below, sequenced in a study of vaccination and CD4 T cells after COVID-19. Sample treatment: roughly 11-day PBMC culture with coronavirus spike peptide pools or control peptides (ViraFEST assay). Sequencing of cultured CD4+ T cell DNA used the Oncomine TCR Beta short-read assay. TCRdb fed the PCR reads into MiXCR, producing one record per CDR3 protein. The sample includes 13,000 to 15,000 distinct CDR3 sequences, about 56% of them seen just once. Their antigen targets remain unknown. The material was CD4+ T cells from blood, cultured in vitro, obtained before SARS-CoV-2 vaccination. The receptors here all came from a human donor who had recovered from COVID-19.

This sequence joins TRBV5-1 and TRBJ1-1; D call uncertain. V was trimmed by 0 bases and J by 11 bases, leaving 17 bases between them. CDR1 and CDR2 from the germline V gene are SGHRS and YFSETQ. The CDR3 consists of 14 residues. CDR3 coding DNA: TGCGCCAGCAGCTTGGACAACCCGACCTCCCACGCTTTCTTT. Translating gives CASSLDNPTSHAFF. The whole variable domain, filled in from reference TRBV5-1 and TRBJ1-1, reads KAGVTQTPRYLIKTRGQQVTLSCSPISGHRSVSWYQQTPGQGLQFLFEYFSETQRNKGNFPGRFSGRQFSNSRSEMNVSTLELGDSALYLCASSLDNPTSHAFFGQGTRLTVV.

The V call is TRBV30, the J call TRBJ1-1; D gene ambiguous. Trimming removed 2 bases from V and 6 bases from J, with 10 bases in between. The CDR3 has 12 amino acids. Looked up from germline, CDR1 is GTSNPN and CDR2 is SVGIG (reference sequence). The CDR3 spells CAWSPGRSEAFF. The CDR3 coding sequence is TGTGCCTGGAGTCCCGGCAGGTCTGAAGCTTTCTTT. The full variable domain, with the rest looked up from reference TRBV30 and TRBJ1-1, is SQTIHQWPATLVQPVGSPLSLECTVEGTSNPNLYWYRQAAGRGLQLLFYSVGIGQISSEVPQNLSASRPQDRQFILSSKKLLLSDSGFYLCAWSPGRSEAFFGQGTRLTVV.

The chain uses TRBV11-3 and TRBJ2-7; 8 bases fit TRBD2. CDR3 length: 15 amino acids. V gave up 5 bases and J gave up 3 bases; unmatched junction bases: 9. Looked up from germline, CDR1 is SGHNT and CDR2 is YENEEA. The CDR3 here is CASSRQTSEDYEQYF. DNA for the CDR3: TGTGCCAGCAGCCGACAGACTAGCGAAGACTACGAGCAGTACTTC.

The gene calls are TRBV6-2 or TRBV6-3 and TRBJ2-7; unclear D gene. Trimming took off 8 bases at V and 4 bases at J, with 18 bases between the two ends. The CDR3 consists of 14 residues. Germline loops: CDR1 MNHEY, CDR2 SVGEGT. This CDR3 is CASGYKGHVYEQYF. Written as DNA, the CDR3 is TGTGCCAGCGGGTACAAAGGTCACGTATACGAGCAGTACTTC.

This clonotype has just one count. This chain uses TRBV24-1 with TRBJ2-1, with 10 bases matching TRBD2. Germline values: CDR1 KGHDR, CDR2 SFDVKD. Unmatched junction bases numbered 2, after V lost 8 bases and J lost 8 bases. There are 12 residues in the CDR3. DNA of the CDR3: TGTGCCACCACTAGCGGGAGCCATGAGCAGTTCTTC. It codes for CATTSGSHEQFF.

For this clonotype: One end of the junction does not line up with germline, which may come from a read error. The J gene is TRBJ1-1, the V gene TRBV15; D may be TRBD1 (5 bases). Germline assignment: CDR1 LNHNV and CDR2 YYDKDF (reference sequence). The CDR3 is 15 amino acids. CDR3 coding DNA: TGTGCCACCAGCGGAGAGACAGCATTGAACACTGAAGCTTTGTTT. Translated, it gives CATSGETALNTEALF.

The CDR3 region is CASHDRLTRPQHF. The CDR3 bases are TGTGCCAGTCATGACAGACTCACAAGGCCCCAGCATTTT. V usage is TRBV19 and J usage is TRBJ1-5; a possible D gene is TRBD1 (5 bases). Germline assignment: CDR1 LNHDA and CDR2 SQIVND (reference sequence). Trimming removed 8 bases at V and 9 bases at J, with 17 bases between. CDR3 length: 13 residues.

The CDR3 loop is CASTGAGEYGYTF. The CDR3 DNA sequence: TGTGCCAGCACCGGGGCGGGGGAGTATGGCTACACCTTC. The chain joins TRBV6-2 or TRBV6-3 to TRBJ1-2; D is perhaps TRBD1 (5 bases). There are 13 residues in the CDR3. V was clipped by 7 bases and J by 5 bases, with 14 bases between them. Germline CDR1 reads MNHEY; CDR2 reads SVGEGT.

V and J are TRBV6-1 and TRBJ2-1; tentatively, D is TRBD2 (6 bases). The CDR3 extends over 13 amino acids. The V end lost 7 bases, the J end lost 2 bases, and 9 bases lay between the germline ends. Germline V gene data show CDR1 as MNHNS and CDR2 as SASEGT. For the CDR3, the DNA is TGTGCCAGCAACCCGGGGGCCTACAATGAGCAGTTCTTC. Encoded protein: CASNPGAYNEQFF.

The count of this clonotype is one. The chain links TRBV18 to TRBJ1-1; D is ambiguous. V lost 4 bases and J 4 bases, leaving 7 bases between the germline ends. The CDR3 runs to 12 residues. CDR1 KGHSH and CDR2 LQKENI come from the germline V gene. The DNA for the CDR3 is TGTGCCAGCTCACTCCGGGCCACTGAAGCTTTCTTT. This gives the protein CASSLRATEAFF.

In its sample, this clonotype was seen a few times. This chain joins TRBV2 and TRBJ1-1; no clear D gene. Trimming removed 4 bases from V and 3 bases from J, with 9 bases in between. Germline lookup yields CDR1 SNHLY and CDR2 FYNNEI. This CDR3 has 13 amino acids. CDR3 sequence (DNA): TGTGCCAGCAGTGGTAACACATACACTGAAGCTTTCTTT. It encodes CASSGNTYTEAFF. The whole variable domain, remainder taken from reference TRBV2 and TRBJ1-1, is EPEVTQTPSHQVTQMGQEVILRCVPISNHLYFYWYRQILGQKVEFLVSFYNNEISEKSEIFDDQFSVERPDGSNFTLKIRSTKLEDSAMYFCASSGNTYTEAFFGQGTRLTVV.

With respect to this clonotype: The junction and the germline gene differ at one end; a read error may be behind it. The chain's CDR3 is CASSEGQNVAGYTF. The CDR3 bases are TGTGCCAGCAGCGAAGGACAGAACGTAGCTGGCTACACCTTC. This rearrangement joins TRBV2 to TRBJ1-2; maybe TRBD1 (6 bases). CDR1 is SNHLY and CDR2 is FYNNEI in the germline V gene. CDR3 length: 14 residues. Full variable domain (remainder filled in from reference TRBV2 and TRBJ1-2): EPEVTQTPSHQVTQMGQEVILRCVPISNHLYFYWYRQILGQKVEFLVSFYNNEISEKSEIFDDQFSVERPDGSNFTLKIRSTKLEDSAMYFCASSEGQNVAGYTFGSGTRLTVV.

This chain links TRBV20-1 with TRBJ2-7, with 13 bases that match TRBD2. CDR1 DFQATT and CDR2 SNEGSKA come from the germline V gene (reference sequence). V gave up 4 bases and J gave up 6 bases; unmatched junction bases: 9. The CDR3 has 15 residues. The CDR3 sequence is CSATETSGRWSEQYF. The DNA of the CDR3 is TGCAGTGCTACCGAGACTAGCGGGAGGTGGAGCGAGCAGTACTTC.

This clonotype has a handful of counts. The V call is TRBV7-2, the J call TRBJ1-1; no clear D gene. V lost 5 bases and J lost 6, with 13 bases in between. This CDR3 has 13 amino acids. Germline lookup yields CDR1 SGHTA and CDR2 FQGNSA. This CDR3 reads CASSDNSFAEAFF. CDR3 nucleotide sequence: TGTGCCAGCAGCGACAACAGTTTCGCTGAAGCTTTCTTT. Complete variable domain (other parts from reference TRBV7-2 and TRBJ1-1): GAGVSQSPSNKVTEKGKDVELRCDPISGHTALYWYRQSLGQGLEFLIYFQGNSAPDKSGLPSDRFSAERTGGSVSTLTIQRTQQEDSAVYLCASSDNSFAEAFFGQGTRLTVV.